Here is one T cell receptor beta chain with its context. PCR was performed a second time for roughly 7 to 12 cycles using a sample-barcoded 5' primer and a J-beta primer mix. TCRdb reprocessed the 5' RACE reads via MiXCR and lists one record per CDR3 protein. The profile shows approximately 1.5 million distinct CDR3 sequences, about 32% of them singletons. V shed 2 bases and J shed 3 bases, with 10 bases lying between them. The CDR3 is 14 amino acids. The V gene's germline CDR1 is SEHNR and CDR2 FQNEAQ (reference sequence). The sample is drawn from a study of blood T cells in healthy people across ages.

Sequenced material: blood. This receptor was obtained from a woman younger than 45 in good health. The chain employs TRBV7-9 and TRBJ1-1, with TRBD1 as a possible D gene (6 bases). The CDR3 coding sequence is TGTGCCAGCAGCTTAATAGCAGGGGACACTGAAGCTTTCTTT. Its protein is CASSLIAGDTEAFF.